The entry below gives a single T cell receptor beta chain sequence along with its context. Per the germline V gene, CDR1 is LNHDA and CDR2 is SQIVND (reference sequence). The CDR3 has 15 amino acids. V was cut by 3 bases and J by 6 bases, with 14 bases left in between. The data belong to a study of blood T cell repertoires in COVID-19. The protocol was immunoSEQ multiplex PCR, while the TCRdb copy is restricted to in-frame clones and leaves out a portion. Altogether roughly 200,000 clones are present, around 90% being singletons, with the ten largest covering 1.2%. The clonotype was recovered from a young man who had recovered from COVID-19. V and J are TRBV19 and TRBJ2-2; a possible D gene is TRBD2 (5 bases). Sequencing used PBMCs or T cells enriched from blood (not recorded which). The CDR3 protein is CASSIGFRGPGELFF. As DNA, the CDR3 is TGTGCCAGTAGTATTGGTTTTCGGGGTCCCGGGGAGCTGTTTTTT.